This T cell receptor beta chain was documented in a study of cytomegalovirus exposure and HLA in healthy donors. 13 Jbeta primers and 60 Vbeta primers were used for the PCR. The repertoire was sequenced with immunoSEQ multiplex PCR; TCRdb's copy has only in-frame clones and lacks some. Recorded for this sample: more than 100,000 clones. The CDR3 sequence is 16 residues long. V lost 5 bases and J lost 6; bases outside the gene matches: 12. CDR1 is SGHVS and CDR2 is FNYEAQ in the germline V gene. The TCR was taken from a man in his forties in good health and CMV-seronegative. J is TRBJ2-3 and V is TRBV7-6, with 9 bases aligning to TRBD2. The sequenced material came from PBMCs. For the CDR3, the DNA is TGTGCCAGCAGCGGAAGGCTAGCGGGGCAGGGGGATACGCAGTATTTT. Translation: CASSGRLAGQGDTQYF. Drawing the rest from reference TRBV7-6 and TRBJ2-3, the complete variable domain is GAGVSQSPRYKVTKRGQDVALRCDPISGHVSLYWYRQALGQGPEFLTYFNYEAQQDKSGLPNDRFSAERPEGSISTLTIQRTEQRDSAMYRCASSGRLAGQGDTQYFGPGTRLTVL.